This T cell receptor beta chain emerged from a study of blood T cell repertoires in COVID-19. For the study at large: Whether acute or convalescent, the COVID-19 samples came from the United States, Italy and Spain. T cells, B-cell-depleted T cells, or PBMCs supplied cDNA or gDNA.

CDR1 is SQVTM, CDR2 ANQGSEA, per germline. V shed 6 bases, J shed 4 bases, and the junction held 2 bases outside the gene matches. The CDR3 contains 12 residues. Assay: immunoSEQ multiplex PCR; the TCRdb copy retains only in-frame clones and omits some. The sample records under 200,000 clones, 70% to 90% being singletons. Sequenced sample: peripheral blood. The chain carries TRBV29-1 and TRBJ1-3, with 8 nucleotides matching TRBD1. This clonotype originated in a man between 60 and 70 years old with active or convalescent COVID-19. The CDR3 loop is CSVWTGGNTIYF. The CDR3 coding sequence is TGCAGCGTCTGGACAGGGGGAAACACCATATATTTT.